Shown below are 17 T cell receptor beta chains from a single sample sequenced in a study of beta chain features in type 1 diabetes. Every isolated RNA sample was fully reverse transcribed, so sequencing captured expressed TCRB transcripts. Measured with immunoSEQ multiplex PCR; TCRdb has only the in-frame clones, and not every one. Counted here are some 280,000 clones, roughly an eighth occurring once; the ten biggest clones make up approximately 0.015%. General study results and limits: Shortening of TCRB CDR3s, moderate but significant, appeared in all four CD4+ subsets of Type 1 diabetes patients.

Their target antigens are unknown. The sequenced material came from naive CD4+ T cells from blood. The receptor source for this set is a man aged 30 to 39 with type 1 diabetes.

Here the CDR3 reads CSVATGPSSGANVLTF. DNA for the CDR3: TGCAGCGTTGCGACAGGGCCATCCTCTGGGGCCAACGTCCTGACTTTC. The chain carries TRBV29-1 and TRBJ2-6; 7 bases align to TRBD1. CDR1 and CDR2 from the germline V gene are SQVTM and ANQGSEA. CDR3 size: 16 residues. The trim removed 4 bases at V and 0 bases at J, leaving 6 bases unmatched.

The chain has TRBV29-1 and TRBJ2-7; 9 bases are shared with TRBD2. The CDR3 is 14 residues long. Germline V gene data show CDR1 as SQVTM and CDR2 as ANQGSEA. V lost 4 bases and J lost 3; bases outside the gene matches: 7. The CDR3: CSVVGSGSNYEQYF. The CDR3 DNA follows: TGCAGCGTTGTGGGTAGCGGGAGTAACTACGAGCAGTACTTC.

This clone was seen only a few times. This chain joins TRBV28 and TRBJ2-6, with a tentative D call TRBD2 (5 bases). The V gene lost 5 bases and the J gene lost 2 bases, with 10 bases spanning the gap. CDR1 and CDR2 (germline): MDHEN, SYDVKM. The CDR3 contains 15 residues. CDR3 residues: CASSEGSAGANVLTF. The CDR3 DNA is TGTGCCAGCAGTGAGGGATCCGCTGGGGCCAACGTCCTGACTTTC. The entire variable domain, with the rest obtained from reference TRBV28 and TRBJ2-6, is as follows: DVKVTQSSRYLVKRTGEKVFLECVQDMDHENMFWYRQDPGLGLRLIYFSYDVKMKEKGDIPEGYSVSREKKERFSLILESASTNQTSMYLCASSEGSAGANVLTFGAGSRLTVL.

This rearrangement joins TRBV30 to TRBJ1-1; 12 nucleotides agree with TRBD1. After removal of 2 bases from V and 3 bases from J, the junction contained 4 bases not matched to a gene. This CDR3 region has 15 residues. The germline V gene encodes CDR1 GTSNPN and CDR2 SVGIG (reference sequence). The CDR3 DNA reads TGTGCCTGGAGTTTCCGGGACAGGGGGCACACTGAAGCTTTCTTT. It is translated as CAWSFRDRGHTEAFF.

This clone has only a few counts. CDR3 region: CASSQESRQREAHEQYF. CDR3 bases: TGCGCCAGCAGCCAAGAATCAAGGCAGCGGGAGGCCCACGAGCAGTACTTC. The chain recombines TRBV4-3 with TRBJ2-7; 9 bases align to TRBD2. CDR3 length: 17 residues. Trimming took 0 bases from V and 5 from J; bases not matched to a gene: 11. Germline CDR1 is LGHNA and CDR2 is YSLEER.

This clone was found a few times. This chain links TRBV25-1 with TRBJ2-7; no clear D gene. CDR3 length: 13 amino acids. With 2 bases removed from V and 3 bases from J, the gap between germline ends came to 8 bases. Germline loops: CDR1 MGHDK, CDR2 SYGVNS. CDR3 amino acids: CASSENSNYEQYF. The DNA for the CDR3 is TGTGCCAGCAGTGAAAACTCCAACTACGAGCAGTACTTC.

The rearrangement links TRBV2 to TRBJ2-2; the D gene is possibly TRBD2 (5 bases). Germline CDR1 is SNHLY and CDR2 is FYNNEI. V lost 6 bases, J lost 6 bases, and 11 bases lay in between. The CDR3 has 13 amino acids. CDR3 sequence: CASSLGIAGELFF. The CDR3 DNA reads as TGTGCCAGCAGCCTCGGGATCGCCGGGGAGCTGTTTTTT.

The rearrangement uses TRBV7-2 and TRBJ2-7; 7 nucleotides agree with TRBD1. Germline lookup yields CDR1 SGHTA and CDR2 FQGNSA. The CDR3 covers 13 residues. The V gene end was trimmed by 5 bases and the J gene end by 3 bases; junction bases not matched to a gene: 4. CDR3 sequence reads: CASSDRVLYEQYF. DNA for the CDR3: TGTGCCAGCAGCGACAGGGTTCTCTACGAGCAGTACTTC.

V usage is TRBV6-5 and J usage is TRBJ1-5, with D tentatively TRBD1 (6 bases). Germline CDR1 is MNHEY and CDR2 is SVGAGI. The V end lost 5 bases, the J end lost 6 bases, and 11 bases lay between the germline ends. The CDR3 spans 13 residues. CDR3: CASSPTGTQPQHF. CDR3 DNA: TGTGCCAGCAGTCCCACAGGGACTCAGCCCCAGCATTTT.

This clone was observed a few times. V is TRBV5-1 and J is TRBJ2-7; D is unresolved. Germline assignment: CDR1 SGHRS and CDR2 YFSETQ. The CDR3 runs 14 residues. V lost 0 bases, J lost 2 bases, and 9 bases lay in between. The CDR3 nucleotides are TGCGCCAGCAGCTTGGAACCTACTACCTACGAGCAGTACTTC. It is translated as CASSLEPTTYEQYF.

The rearrangement joins TRBV15 to TRBJ2-5, with D uncertain. CDR1 and CDR2 from the germline V gene are LNHNV and YYDKDF (reference sequence). The CDR3 is 14 amino acids. V lost 1 base and J 5 bases, leaving 11 bases between the germline ends. The CDR3 loop reads CATSRGGLSETQYF. CDR3 DNA sequence: TGTGCCACCAGCAGAGGAGGCCTGTCGGAGACCCAGTACTTC.

In its sample, this clone was seen a few times. J is TRBJ2-3 and V is TRBV5-6, with a tentative D call TRBD2 (5 bases). Looked up from germline, CDR1 is SGHDT and CDR2 is YYEEEE. There are 14 residues in the CDR3. The V end lost 2 bases, the J end lost 5 bases, and 12 bases lay between the germline ends. CDR3 region: CASSLASEGDTQYF. The CDR3 region has the DNA TGTGCCAGCAGCTTAGCCTCCGAGGGAGATACGCAGTATTTT.

The rearrangement uses TRBV29-1 and TRBJ1-1, with D maybe TRBD1 (5 bases). The CDR3 is 15 residues long. V was shortened by 4 bases and J by 4 bases, with 19 bases between the two germline ends. Germline CDR1 and CDR2: SQVTM and ANQGSEA. In DNA, the CDR3 is TGCAGCGTTGCCCCCGCAGGGCAATTAGGCACTGAAGCTTTCTTT. Translating gives CSVAPAGQLGTEAFF.

V gene TRBV30 combines with J gene TRBJ2-2; 11 bases are shared with TRBD2. Trimming at V came to 4 bases and at J to 4 bases, leaving 5 bases not matched to a gene. The CDR3 is 15 amino acids. The germline CDR1 and CDR2 sequences are GTSNPN and SVGIG (reference sequence). The CDR3 DNA sequence: TGTGCCTGGAATCCTCTAGCGGGAGGCACCGGGGAGCTGTTTTTT. This codes for CAWNPLAGGTGELFF.

A few counts support this clone. This rearrangement joins TRBV7-8 to TRBJ1-1, with D possibly matching TRBD1 (5 bases). Trimming removed 1 base at V and 3 bases at J, with 9 bases between. The germline V gene encodes CDR1 SGHVS and CDR2 FQNEAQ. The CDR3 extends over 14 amino acids. The CDR3 region has the DNA TGTGCCAGCAGCTTAGAGGGGAGGTACACTGAAGCTTTCTTT. Residues: CASSLEGRYTEAFF.

The chain joins TRBV29-1 to TRBJ1-1; D is ambiguous. This CDR3 is built from 11 residues. Germline CDR1 and CDR2: SQVTM and ANQGSEA. The V end lost 6 bases, the J end lost 4 bases, and 9 bases lay between the germline ends. The CDR3 loop is CSVQTFTEAFF. DNA of the CDR3: TGCAGCGTCCAAACATTCACTGAAGCTTTCTTT.

This clone was observed a handful of times. The same CDR3 is also encoded by other DNA sequences in this sample. The genes are TRBV20-1 and TRBJ2-1; D unresolved. Trimming cost V 1 base and J 4 bases, with 2 bases left between them. Germline lookup yields CDR1 DFQATT and CDR2 SNEGSKA (reference sequence). There are 11 residues in the CDR3. DNA for the CDR3: TGCAGTGCTAGAGCGTACAATGAGCAGTTCTTC. It specifies CSARAYNEQFF.